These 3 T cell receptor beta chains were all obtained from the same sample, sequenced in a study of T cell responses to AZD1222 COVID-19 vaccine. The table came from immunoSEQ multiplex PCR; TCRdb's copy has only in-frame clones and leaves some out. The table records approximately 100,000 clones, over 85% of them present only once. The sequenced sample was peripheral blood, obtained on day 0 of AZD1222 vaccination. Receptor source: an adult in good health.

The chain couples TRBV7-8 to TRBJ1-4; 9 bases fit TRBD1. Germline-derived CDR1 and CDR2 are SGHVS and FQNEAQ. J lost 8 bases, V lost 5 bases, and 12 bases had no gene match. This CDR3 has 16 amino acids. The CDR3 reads CASSPEPGQGREKLFF. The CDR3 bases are TGTGCCAGCAGCCCAGAACCGGGACAGGGAAGGGAAAAACTGTTTTTT.

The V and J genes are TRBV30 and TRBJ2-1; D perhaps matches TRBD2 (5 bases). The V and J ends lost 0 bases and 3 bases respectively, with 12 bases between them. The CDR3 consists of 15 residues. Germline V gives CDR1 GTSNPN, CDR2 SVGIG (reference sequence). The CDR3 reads CAWSVGLASYNEQFF. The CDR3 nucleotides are TGTGCCTGGAGTGTCGGGCTAGCCAGCTACAATGAGCAGTTCTTC.

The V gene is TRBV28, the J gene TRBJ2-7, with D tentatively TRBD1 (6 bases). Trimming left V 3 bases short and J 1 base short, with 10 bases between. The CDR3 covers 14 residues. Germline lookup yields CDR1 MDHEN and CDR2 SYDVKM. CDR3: CASSLGTSSYEQYF. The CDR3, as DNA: TGTGCCAGCAGTTTGGGGACATCTTCCTACGAGCAGTACTTC.